The next 19 T cell receptor beta chains were all read from a single sample in a study of Ad26.COV2.S vaccination and SARS-CoV-2 variants. Produced via immunoSEQ multiplex PCR; TCRdb's table is partial and in-frame only. The sample records about 440,000 clones, 80% to 95% being singletons. Noted treatment: around 19 received Ad26.COV2.S at low or high dose, single or two shots; about 5 received placebo; per-sample allocation not given. It was on day 63 after the first vaccine or placebo injection that samples were taken. The sequenced sample was peripheral blood, obtained in a trial of Ad26.COV2.S vaccine versus placebo. These receptors all stem from a person between 18 and 59 years old who received the Ad26.COV2.S COVID-19 vaccine or a placebo.

V and J are TRBV10-3 and TRBJ2-3; the match to TRBD2 covers 7 bases. Germline V gene data show CDR1 as ENHRY and CDR2 as SYGVKD. The CDR3 sequence is 15 residues long. J lost 4 bases, V lost 4 bases, and 8 bases had no gene match. This CDR3 reads CAISAGGSVSDTQYF. Written as DNA, the CDR3 is TGTGCCATCAGTGCTGGCGGGAGTGTATCAGATACGCAGTATTTT.

The chain joins TRBV7-8 to TRBJ2-1; 11 bases align to TRBD2. Germline V lookup: CDR1 SGHVS, CDR2 FQNEAQ. Trimming removed 5 bases from V and 5 bases from J; junction bases left unmatched: 8. The CDR3 runs 16 residues. In nucleotides, the CDR3 is TGTGCCAGCAGCGCACGACTAGCGGGGTTAAACAATGAGCAGTTCTTC. It encodes CASSARLAGLNNEQFF.

This rearrangement joins TRBV7-2 to TRBJ2-5; 7 bases fit TRBD2. Germline-derived CDR1 and CDR2 are SGHTA and FQGNSA. This CDR3 has 12 amino acids. The CDR3 region has the DNA TGTGCTAGCGGGCAAGGAGGGGAGACCCAGTACTTC. Amino acids: CASGQGGETQYF.

J is TRBJ2-1 and V is TRBV3-1 (or the pseudogene TRBV3-2), with D uncertain. CDR3 length equals 14 residues. CDR1 and CDR2 (germline): LGHDT, YNNKEL (reference sequence). Trimming stripped 4 bases from V and 5 bases from J, with 12 bases between. The CDR3 here is CASSRERRDNEQFF. The CDR3 DNA sequence: TGTGCCAGCAGCCGGGAACGCCGAGACAATGAGCAGTTCTTC.

This clone was seen a handful of times. The gene calls are TRBV5-1 and TRBJ2-3; D not resolved. The CDR3 spans 15 residues. CDR1 and CDR2 from the germline V gene are SGHRS and YFSETQ. V shed 0 bases and J shed 0 bases, with 8 bases lying between them. This CDR3 reads CASSLGGISTDTQYF. DNA of the CDR3: TGCGCCAGCAGCTTGGGTGGGATCAGCACAGATACGCAGTATTTT.

The chain employs TRBV19 and TRBJ1-5; D ambiguous. Between the trimmed V and J ends, which lost 3 bases and 3 bases, there was a span of 15 bases. Germline loops: CDR1 LNHDA, CDR2 SQIVND (reference sequence). This CDR3 spans 16 amino acids. The CDR3 region is CASSISHGAYNQPQHF. The CDR3 DNA reads as TGTGCCAGTAGTATTTCCCACGGAGCCTACAATCAGCCCCAGCATTTT.

V usage is TRBV28 and J usage is TRBJ2-5, with D perhaps matching TRBD2 (6 bases). V lost 2 bases, J lost 5 bases, and 15 bases lay in between. The CDR3 is 15 residues long. CDR1 and CDR2 (germline): MDHEN, SYDVKM. CDR3 DNA: TGTGCCAGCAGTTTAGTAGCGGACTGGGGGGAGACCCAGTACTTC. Translation gives CASSLVADWGETQYF. The full variable domain, with the rest looked up from reference TRBV28 and TRBJ2-5, is DVKVTQSSRYLVKRTGEKVFLECVQDMDHENMFWYRQDPGLGLRLIYFSYDVKMKEKGDIPEGYSVSREKKERFSLILESASTNQTSMYLCASSLVADWGETQYFGPGTRLLVL.

The chain uses TRBV27 and TRBJ2-3, with 8 bases that match TRBD2. The CDR3 covers 14 residues. The germline gives CDR1 MNHEY, CDR2 SMNVEV (reference sequence). The ends lost 9 bases at V and 2 bases at J; junction bases unmatched: 7. The CDR3: CASQTSGYTDTQYF. In nucleotides, the CDR3 is TGTGCCAGTCAAACTAGCGGATACACAGATACGCAGTATTTT.

The CDR3 protein is CASSLGTSGFGGELFF. As DNA, the CDR3 is TGTGCCAGCAGTTTAGGGACTAGCGGGTTTGGCGGGGAGCTGTTTTTT. The chain is built from TRBV28 and TRBJ2-2; 12 bases match TRBD2. The CDR3 covers 16 residues. The germline V gene encodes CDR1 MDHEN and CDR2 SYDVKM. The V segment lost 2 bases and the J segment 7 bases; nucleotides outside the gene matches: 5.

This chain uses TRBV7-3 with TRBJ2-5, with TRBD2 matching 8 bases. V gave up 5 bases and J gave up 5 bases; unmatched junction bases: 13. Germline V CDR1 and CDR2: SGHTA, FQGTGA. This CDR3 comprises 16 residues. CDR3 region: CASSPQPGLDSETQYF. CDR3 coding DNA: TGTGCCAGCAGCCCTCAACCGGGACTAGATTCCGAGACCCAGTACTTC.

This chain joins TRBV11-2 and TRBJ2-1; 12 nucleotides align to TRBD2. The V gene's germline CDR1 is SGHAT and CDR2 FQNNGV. V shed 5 bases, J shed 10 bases, and the junction held 6 bases outside the gene matches. The CDR3 spans 14 residues. The CDR3: CASSTQTSGREQFF. CDR3 bases: TGTGCCAGCAGCACCCAAACTAGCGGGAGGGAGCAGTTCTTC.

This chain uses TRBV2 with TRBJ1-4, with D unresolved. The germline V and J ends were trimmed by 0 bases and 0 bases, with 8 bases remaining between them. The CDR3 spans 16 residues. Germline values: CDR1 SNHLY, CDR2 FYNNEI. The CDR3 spells CASSEAHSATNEKLFF. The CDR3 region has the DNA TGTGCCAGCAGTGAAGCGCACAGTGCAACTAATGAAAAACTGTTTTTT.

The chain combines TRBV28 with TRBJ1-2, with a possible D match to TRBD1 (5 bases). CDR3 length equals 15 residues. The V gene's germline CDR1 is MDHEN and CDR2 SYDVKM. Between the trimmed V and J ends, which lost 2 bases and 5 bases, there was a span of 15 bases. CDR3 sequence (DNA): TGTGCCAGCAGTTTAAGGCCGACAGTTTCTTATGGCTACACCTTC. This sequence encodes CASSLRPTVSYGYTF.

The chain couples TRBV27 to TRBJ1-4; tentatively, D is TRBD1 (6 bases). The CDR3 spans 14 residues. V lost 6 bases, J lost 5 bases, and 13 bases lay in between. CDR1 is MNHEY, CDR2 SMNVEV, per germline (reference sequence). This CDR3 is CASSRGGLNEKLFF. The CDR3 nucleotides read TGTGCCAGCAGCCGGGGGGGGCTAAATGAAAAACTGTTTTTT. Full variable domain (missing parts from reference TRBV27 and TRBJ1-4): EAQVTQNPRYLITVTGKKLTVTCSQNMNHEYMSWYRQDPGLGLRQIYYSMNVEVTDKGDVPEGYKVSRKEKRNFPLILESPSPNQTSLYFCASSRGGLNEKLFFGSGTQLSVL.

The chain joins TRBV5-1 to TRBJ2-7; 13 nucleotides match TRBD2. The CDR3 has 15 residues. With V trimmed by 4 bases and J by 3 bases, 4 bases remained unmatched. Germline CDR1 and CDR2: SGHRS and YFSETQ. The CDR3 sequence: CASSPGLAGSYEQYF. CDR3 bases: TGCGCCAGCAGCCCGGGACTAGCGGGAAGCTACGAGCAGTACTTC. The full variable domain, rest sourced from reference TRBV5-1 and TRBJ2-7, is KAGVTQTPRYLIKTRGQQVTLSCSPISGHRSVSWYQQTPGQGLQFLFEYFSETQRNKGNFPGRFSGRQFSNSRSEMNVSTLELGDSALYLCASSPGLAGSYEQYFGPGTRLTVT.

The chain carries TRBV5-1 and TRBJ2-1, with D possibly being TRBD2 (6 bases). Germline V gene sequence: CDR1 SGHRS, CDR2 YFSETQ. This CDR3 region has 15 residues. Trimming pared 2 bases from V and 3 bases from J, leaving 12 bases between. The DNA of the CDR3 is TGCGCCAGCAGCTTCACCGGGACTGACTACAATGAGCAGTTCTTC. Amino acid sequence: CASSFTGTDYNEQFF. Drawing the rest from reference TRBV5-1 and TRBJ2-1, the complete variable domain is KAGVTQTPRYLIKTRGQQVTLSCSPISGHRSVSWYQQTPGQGLQFLFEYFSETQRNKGNFPGRFSGRQFSNSRSEMNVSTLELGDSALYLCASSFTGTDYNEQFFGPGTRLTVL.

CDR3 region: CASSQGERDTQYF. The CDR3 DNA follows: TGTGCCAGCAGCCAGGGGGAGCGCGATACGCAGTATTTT. The chain recombines TRBV7-2 with TRBJ2-3; TRBD1 aligns across 7 bases. V shed 5 bases, J shed 6 bases, and the junction held 5 bases outside the gene matches. The CDR3 consists of 13 residues. Germline assignment: CDR1 SGHTA and CDR2 FQGNSA.

Points on this clone: Its ends do not fully match the called genes, so a read error is possible. This chain connects TRBV5-1 to TRBJ2-7; 11 nucleotides agree with TRBD2. CDR3 size: 15 residues. Germline-derived CDR1 and CDR2 are SGHRS and YFSETQ. In nucleotides, the CDR3 is TGCGCCAGCAGCTTGGTAGCGGGAGGGAACTACGGGCAGTACTTC. Translating gives CASSLVAGGNYGQYF.

This clone was counted a single time. This chain uses TRBV2 with TRBJ2-5; TRBD2 might be the D (6 bases). V was clipped by 5 bases and J by 2 bases, with 12 bases between them. Per germline, CDR1 SNHLY and CDR2 FYNNEI. The CDR3 contains 14 residues. CDR3 bases: TGTGCCAGCAGTCTGACTAGGGCACAAGAGACCCAGTACTTC. Translation gives CASSLTRAQETQYF.